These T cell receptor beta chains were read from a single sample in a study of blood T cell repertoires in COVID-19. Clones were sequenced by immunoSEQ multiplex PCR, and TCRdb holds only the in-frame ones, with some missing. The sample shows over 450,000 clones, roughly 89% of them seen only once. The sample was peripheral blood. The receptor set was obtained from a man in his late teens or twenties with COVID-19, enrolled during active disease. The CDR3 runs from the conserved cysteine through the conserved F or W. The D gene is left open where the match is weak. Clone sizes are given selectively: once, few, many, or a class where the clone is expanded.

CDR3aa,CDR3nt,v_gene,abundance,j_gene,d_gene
CASSKRGLANYGYTF,TGTGCCAGCAGTAAAAGGGGCCTAGCTAACTATGGCTACACCTTC,TRBV2,.,TRBJ1-2,.
CASRDRTALYGYTF,TGTGCCAGCAGAGACAGGACAGCCCTCTATGGCTACACCTTC,TRBV5-4,.,TRBJ1-2,.
CASSEFRTGDSGANVLTF,TGCGCCAGCAGTGAGTTCCGGACAGGGGACTCTGGGGCCAACGTCCTGACTTTC,TRBV10-1,.,TRBJ2-6,TRBD1
CASRTGTGGSYEQYF,TGTGCCAGCCGCACAGGGACAGGGGGTTCCTACGAGCAGTACTTC,TRBV18,.,TRBJ2-7,TRBD1
CASSLVQNTGELFF,TGCGCCAGCAGCTTGGTTCAGAACACCGGGGAGCTGTTTTTT,TRBV5-1,.,TRBJ2-2,.
CASSLIRGQYTEAFF,TGTGCCAGCAGTTTAATCAGGGGCCAGTACACTGAAGCTTTCTTT,TRBV27,.,TRBJ1-1,.
CASSSGLVPGELFF,TGTGCCAGTAGTTCGGGACTAGTACCCGGGGAGCTGTTTTTT,TRBV19,.,TRBJ2-2,TRBD2
CASSKVQANSNQPQHF,TGTGCCAGCAGCAAAGTCCAGGCTAATAGCAATCAGCCCCAGCATTTT,TRBV21-1,.,TRBJ1-5,.
CAIFSGGRKKAFF,TGTGCCATCTTTTCGGGGGGGCGGAAAAAAGCTTTCTTT,TRBV12-3/TRBV12-4,.,TRBJ1-1,.
CASSSGTSVDEQFF,TGTGCCAGCAGTTCGGGGACTAGCGTAGATGAGCAGTTCTTC,TRBV6-5,.,TRBJ2-1,TRBD2
CASSSDRENIQYF,TGCGCCAGCAGCTCGGACAGGGAAAACATTCAGTACTTC,TRBV10-1,many,TRBJ2-4,TRBD1
CASGSPDGDSGNTIYF,TGTGCCAGCGGGAGTCCGGACGGAGACTCTGGAAACACCATATATTTT,TRBV19,once,TRBJ1-3,.
CASSLDRGYYNEQFF,TGTGCCAGCAGCTTGGACAGGGGATATTACAATGAGCAGTTCTTC,TRBV5-8,.,TRBJ2-1,TRBD1
CAWSGGAGANVLTF,TGTGCCTGGAGTGGGGGCGCTGGGGCCAACGTCCTGACTTTC,TRBV30,.,TRBJ2-6,.
CASSSEGTGALRGYF,TGTGCCAGCAGCTCGGAGGGGACAGGGGCTCTCAGAGGGTACTTC,TRBV5-8,.,TRBJ2-7,TRBD1
CASSPGGGFSYNEQFF,TGTGCCAGCTCACCAGGCGGGGGGTTCTCCTACAATGAGCAGTTCTTC,TRBV18,.,TRBJ2-1,TRBD2
CASSPQGHNSPLHF,TGTGCCAGCAGTCCGCAGGGGCATAATTCACCCCTCCACTTT,TRBV27,once,TRBJ1-6,.
CASSLMSNNEKLFF,TGTGCCAGCAGCTTAATGTCTAATAATGAAAAACTGTTTTTT,TRBV11-2,.,TRBJ1-4,.
CASSSGLRSIQYF,TGTGCCAGCAGTTCGGGATTACGGAGCATTCAGTACTTC,TRBV12-3/TRBV12-4,.,TRBJ2-4,.
CASSLLTGEQFF,TGTGCCAGCAGCTTGTTAACGGGTGAGCAGTTCTTC,TRBV5-6,.,TRBJ2-1,.
CATSDPRGTYEQYF,TGTGCCACCAGTGACCCCCGAGGGACCTACGAGCAGTACTTC,TRBV24-1,.,TRBJ2-7,.
CASSAQGNTGELFF,TGCGCCAGCAGTGCACAGGGAAACACCGGGGAGCTGTTTTTT,TRBV5-1,.,TRBJ2-2,.
CASSHVGQGSYNEQFF,TGTGCCAGCAGCCACGTAGGACAGGGCTCCTACAATGAGCAGTTCTTC,TRBV3-1/TRBV3-2,.,TRBJ2-1,TRBD1
CASSEELAGVTDTQYF,TGTGCCAGCAGTGAGGAACTAGCGGGAGTAACAGATACGCAGTATTTT,TRBV2,.,TRBJ2-3,TRBD2
CASSDRGTGWYEQYF,TGCGCCAGCAGTGACCGGGGGACAGGGTGGTACGAGCAGTACTTC,TRBV10-2,.,TRBJ2-7,TRBD1
CASSFGVRALVF,TGTGCCAGCAGTTTCGGGGTTCGAGCTTTGGTCTTC,TRBV28,few,TRBJ2-1,.
CASRMGGRTEAFF,TGTGCCAGTAGAATGGGGGGAAGGACTGAAGCTTTCTTT,TRBV19,.,TRBJ1-1,.
CASSWTNTHGYTF,TGTGCCAGCAGTTGGACAAACACCCATGGCTACACCTTC,TRBV6-5,.,TRBJ1-2,.
CASSVEVGGTEAFF,TGTGCCAGCAGCGTAGAGGTTGGAGGCACTGAAGCTTTCTTT,TRBV9,once,TRBJ1-1,.
CASSQARGSTYEQYF,TGTGCCAGCAGCCAAGCGCGAGGGTCTACCTACGAGCAGTACTTC,TRBV14,.,TRBJ2-7,.
CASSYSPPAGELFF,TGTGCCAGCAGTTACTCTCCCCCGGCCGGGGAGCTGTTTTTT,TRBV6-2/TRBV6-3,.,TRBJ2-2,.
CASSEATGTSGRAKDTQYF,TGTGCCAGCAGTGAAGCGACTGGGACTAGCGGGAGGGCCAAAGATACGCAGTATTTT,TRBV6-1,.,TRBJ2-3,TRBD2
CASSLIRTHQHF,TGTGCCAGCAGTTTAATCCGGACACACCAGCATTTT,TRBV12-3/TRBV12-4,.,TRBJ1-5,.
CASSPDRSEQFF,TGTGCCAGCAGCCCGGACAGGTCGGAGCAGTTCTTC,TRBV6-5,.,TRBJ2-1,TRBD1
CASSLRSAGLGEKLFF,TGTGCCAGCAGCTTACGGTCAGCGGGGTTGGGTGAAAAACTGTTTTTT,TRBV7-9,.,TRBJ1-4,.
CASSLIGDSYNSPLHF,TGCGCCAGCAGCTTGATAGGGGACAGCTATAATTCACCCCTCCACTTT,TRBV5-1,.,TRBJ1-6,TRBD1
CASSVGSSYNEQFF,TGTGCCAGCAGCGTAGGGTCTAGCTACAATGAGCAGTTCTTC,TRBV9,.,TRBJ2-1,.
CASSLAPSGDHTDTQYF,TGTGCCAGCAGCTTGGCCCCTAGCGGAGACCACACAGATACGCAGTATTTT,TRBV5-4,.,TRBJ2-3,TRBD2
CASIQSGIGTVPGEQYF,TGTGCCAGCATCCAAAGCGGAATCGGGACAGTTCCCGGCGAGCAGTACTTC,TRBV2,.,TRBJ2-7,TRBD1
CASSFAPPQGAGYGYTF,TGTGCCAGCAGCTTCGCACCCCCACAGGGGGCTGGCTATGGCTACACCTTC,TRBV5-8,.,TRBJ1-2,TRBD1
CASSPSGSRFETQYF,TGTGCCAGTAGTCCCTCGGGGAGTCGGTTCGAGACCCAGTACTTC,TRBV19,few,TRBJ2-5,.
CASSLDGLTGNEQYF,TGCGCCAGCAGCTTGGATGGGCTGACAGGGAACGAGCAGTACTTC,TRBV5-1,few,TRBJ2-7,TRBD1
CASSQPPNSRNEQFF,TGTGCCAGCAGTCAACCGCCGAACTCGAGGAATGAGCAGTTCTTC,TRBV27,.,TRBJ2-1,.
CASSSEESGIKQETQYF,TGTGCCAGCAGTTCCGAAGAAAGCGGGATAAAACAAGAGACCCAGTACTTC,TRBV28,.,TRBJ2-5,TRBD2
CASSLGLLAGNTIYF,TGTGCCAGCAGCTTAGGCCTACTCGCTGGAAACACCATATATTTT,TRBV13,.,TRBJ1-3,.
CASRSQMPPYEQYF,TGTGCCAGCAGAAGTCAGATGCCCCCCTACGAGCAGTACTTC,TRBV27,.,TRBJ2-7,.